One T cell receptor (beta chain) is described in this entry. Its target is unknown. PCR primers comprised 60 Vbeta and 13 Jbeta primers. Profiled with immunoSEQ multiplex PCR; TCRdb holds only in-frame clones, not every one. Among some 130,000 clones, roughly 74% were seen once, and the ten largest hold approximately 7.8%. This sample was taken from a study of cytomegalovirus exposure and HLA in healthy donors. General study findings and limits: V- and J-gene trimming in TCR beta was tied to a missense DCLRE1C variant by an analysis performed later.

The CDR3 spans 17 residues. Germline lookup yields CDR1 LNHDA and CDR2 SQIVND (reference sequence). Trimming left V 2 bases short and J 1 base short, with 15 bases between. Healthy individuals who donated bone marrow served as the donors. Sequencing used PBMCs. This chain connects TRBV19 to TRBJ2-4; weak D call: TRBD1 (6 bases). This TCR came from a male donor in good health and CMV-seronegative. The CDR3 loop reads CASSIIFQGLAKNIQYF. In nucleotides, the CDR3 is TGTGCCAGTAGTATAATCTTCCAGGGGCTCGCCAAAAACATTCAGTACTTC.